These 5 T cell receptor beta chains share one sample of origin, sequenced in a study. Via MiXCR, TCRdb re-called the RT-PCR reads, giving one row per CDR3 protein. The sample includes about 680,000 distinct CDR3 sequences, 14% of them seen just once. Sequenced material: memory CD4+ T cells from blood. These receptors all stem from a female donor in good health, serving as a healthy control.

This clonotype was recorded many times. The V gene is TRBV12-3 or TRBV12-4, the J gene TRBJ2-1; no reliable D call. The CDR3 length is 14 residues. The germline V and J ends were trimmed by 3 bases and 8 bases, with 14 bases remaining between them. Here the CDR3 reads CASSFVLDSDEQFF. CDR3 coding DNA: TGTGCCAGCAGTTTCGTCCTAGACTCTGATGAGCAGTTCTTC.

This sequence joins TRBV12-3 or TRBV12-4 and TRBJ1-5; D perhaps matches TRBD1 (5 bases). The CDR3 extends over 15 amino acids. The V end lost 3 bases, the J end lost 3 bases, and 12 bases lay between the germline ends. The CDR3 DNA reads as TGTGCCAGCAGTTTCACCGGGGGGAACAATCAGCCCCAGCATTTT. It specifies CASSFTGGNNQPQHF.

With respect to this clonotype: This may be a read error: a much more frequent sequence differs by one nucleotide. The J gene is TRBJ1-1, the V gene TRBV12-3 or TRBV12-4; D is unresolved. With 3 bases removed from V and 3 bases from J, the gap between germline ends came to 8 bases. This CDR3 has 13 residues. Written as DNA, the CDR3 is TGTGCCAGCAGTTTTGGAGTGGACACTGAAGCTTTCTTT. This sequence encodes CASSFGVDTEAFF.

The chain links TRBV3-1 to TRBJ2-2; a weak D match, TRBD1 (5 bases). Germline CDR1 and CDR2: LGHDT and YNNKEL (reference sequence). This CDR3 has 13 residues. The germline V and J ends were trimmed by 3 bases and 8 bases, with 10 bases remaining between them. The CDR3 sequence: CASSQTDEGELFF. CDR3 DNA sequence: TGTGCCAGCAGCCAGACAGACGAAGGGGAGCTGTTTTTT.

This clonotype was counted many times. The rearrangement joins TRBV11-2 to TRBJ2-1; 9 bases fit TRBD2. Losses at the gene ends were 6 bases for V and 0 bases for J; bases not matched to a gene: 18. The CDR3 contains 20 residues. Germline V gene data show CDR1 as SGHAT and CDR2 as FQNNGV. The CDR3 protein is CASRPLRGLAGIRSYNEQFF. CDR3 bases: TGTGCCAGCAGGCCACTTCGGGGGCTAGCGGGAATCCGCTCCTACAATGAGCAGTTCTTC.